This TCR beta chain was captured in a study of blood T cell repertoires in COVID-19. Study in general: COVID-19 samples collected from the United States, Italy and Spain covered acute and convalescent phases.

The authors' processing: Researchers report that nucleated cell counts were estimated from reference gene primer amplification. Assay: immunoSEQ multiplex PCR; the TCRdb copy retains only in-frame clones and omits some. Clone size and V and J calls were adopted from that table, with D and trimming inferred from the DNA. The sample includes about 29,000 clones, approximately 88% seen only once; the top ten take around 3.5%. With V trimmed by 4 bases and J by 3 bases, 8 bases remained unmatched. Per the germline V gene, CDR1 is SGHTA and CDR2 is FQGNSA. This CDR3 region has 15 residues. This clonotype originated in a human donor in a cohort sampled during active COVID-19. Sequencing input: peripheral blood. The V and J genes are TRBV7-2 and TRBJ2-5; 7 bases align to TRBD1. The CDR3 DNA follows: TGTGCCAGCAGCTATACGGTCGGGACAGAAGAGACCCAGTACTTC. Its translation is CASSYTVGTEETQYF.